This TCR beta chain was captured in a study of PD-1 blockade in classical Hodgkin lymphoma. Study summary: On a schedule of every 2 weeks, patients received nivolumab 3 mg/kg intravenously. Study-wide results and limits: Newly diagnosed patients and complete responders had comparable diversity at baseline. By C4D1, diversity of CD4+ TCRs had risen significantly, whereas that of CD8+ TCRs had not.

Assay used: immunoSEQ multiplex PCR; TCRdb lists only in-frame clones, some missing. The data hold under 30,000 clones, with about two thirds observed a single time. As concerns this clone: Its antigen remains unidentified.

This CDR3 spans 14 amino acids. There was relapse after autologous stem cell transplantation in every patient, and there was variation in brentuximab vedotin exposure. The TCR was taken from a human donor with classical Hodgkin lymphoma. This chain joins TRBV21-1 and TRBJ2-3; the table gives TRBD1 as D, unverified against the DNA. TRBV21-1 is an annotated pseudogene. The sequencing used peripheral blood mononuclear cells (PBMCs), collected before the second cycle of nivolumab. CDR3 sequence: CASSKKPGQDTQYF. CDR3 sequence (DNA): TGTGCCAGCAGCAAAAAACCGGGACAGGATACGCAGTATTTT.